This T cell receptor (beta chain) was documented in a study of blood T cell repertoires in COVID-19. Background on the study: Donors in the United States, Italy and Spain gave samples during acute or convalescent COVID-19. T cells, B-cell-depleted T cells, or PBMCs supplied cDNA or gDNA.

In the source study's methods: Amplification of reference gene primers was used by the study to estimate nucleated cell counts. Clones were read by immunoSEQ multiplex PCR, and TCRdb kept only the in-frame ones, dropping some. Clone size and V and J calls were adopted from that table, with D and trimming inferred from the DNA. The sample has around 220,000 clones, more than 65% seen once. The CDR3 spans 15 residues. V was shortened by 2 bases and J by 5 bases, with 14 bases between the two germline ends. Per germline, CDR1 SGHAT and CDR2 FQDESV (reference sequence). This chain uses TRBV11-1 with TRBJ2-3; D is possibly TRBD2 (7 bases). This TCR was recovered from a woman between 35 and 50 years old with active or convalescent COVID-19. The sample taken for sequencing was peripheral blood. The CDR3 nucleotides are TGTGCCAGCAGCTTAACCGGGGGGCCGGGAGATACGCAGTATTTT. Translated: CASSLTGGPGDTQYF.